This TCR beta chain comes out of a study of blood T cell repertoires in COVID-19. Study-level information: T cells, B-cell-depleted T cells, or PBMCs provided the cDNA or gDNA that served as material.

The CDR3 consists of 14 residues. V dropped 7 bases and J dropped 4; count of bases not matched to a gene: 10. The V gene's germline CDR1 is SQVTM and CDR2 ANQGSEA. The assay was immunoSEQ multiplex PCR, and TCRdb's table has in-frame clones only and misses some. The sample has 150,000 to 190,000 clones; about 88% are singletons. Study members were between roughly 18 and 89 years old and lived in around 24 US regions. Participants reported their clinical history, and cohort assignment relied on those reports. J is TRBJ1-2 and V is TRBV29-1; 9 positions match TRBD1. This sequence was found in a man between 45 and 60 years old who had recovered from COVID-19. Sample: PBMCs or T cells enriched from blood (not recorded which). CDR3 DNA: TGCAGCGCTACACTGGGACAGGGCCCCTATGGCTACACCTTC. Translated, it gives CSATLGQGPYGYTF.